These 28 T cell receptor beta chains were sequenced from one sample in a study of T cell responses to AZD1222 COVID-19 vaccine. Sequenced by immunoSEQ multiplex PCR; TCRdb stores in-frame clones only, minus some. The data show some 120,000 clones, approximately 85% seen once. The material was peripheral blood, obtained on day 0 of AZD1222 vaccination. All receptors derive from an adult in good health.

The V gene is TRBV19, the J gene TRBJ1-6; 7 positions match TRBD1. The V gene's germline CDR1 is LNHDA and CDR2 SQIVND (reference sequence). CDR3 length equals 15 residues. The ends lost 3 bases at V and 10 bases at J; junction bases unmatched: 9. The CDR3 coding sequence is TGTGCCAGTAGTATTGGCGACAGGGTCCCATCACCCCTCCACTTT. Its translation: CASSIGDRVPSPLHF.

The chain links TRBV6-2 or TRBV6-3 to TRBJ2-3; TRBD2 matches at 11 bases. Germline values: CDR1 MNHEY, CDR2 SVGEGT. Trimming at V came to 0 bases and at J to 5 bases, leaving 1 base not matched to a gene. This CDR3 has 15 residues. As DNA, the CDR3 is TGTGCCAGCAGTTACTCCGGACTAGCGGGAGATACGCAGTATTTT. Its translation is CASSYSGLAGDTQYF.

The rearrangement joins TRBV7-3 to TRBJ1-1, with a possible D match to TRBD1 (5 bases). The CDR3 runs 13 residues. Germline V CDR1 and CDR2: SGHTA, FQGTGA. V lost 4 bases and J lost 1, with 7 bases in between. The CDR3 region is CASSSDTNTEAFF. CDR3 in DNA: TGTGCCAGCAGCTCGGACACGAACACTGAAGCTTTCTTT.

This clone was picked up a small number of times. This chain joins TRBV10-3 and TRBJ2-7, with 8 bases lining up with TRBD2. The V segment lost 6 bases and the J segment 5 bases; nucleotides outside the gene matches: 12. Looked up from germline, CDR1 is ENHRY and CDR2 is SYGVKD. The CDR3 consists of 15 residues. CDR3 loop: CAIRSGREVSHEQYF. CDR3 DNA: TGTGCCATCAGGAGTGGGCGGGAGGTTAGCCACGAGCAGTACTTC.

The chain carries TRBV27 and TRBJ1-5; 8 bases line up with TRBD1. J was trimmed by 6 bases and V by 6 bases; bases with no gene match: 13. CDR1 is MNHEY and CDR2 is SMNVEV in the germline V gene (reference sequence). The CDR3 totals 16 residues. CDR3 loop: CASRAATGVLGQPQHF. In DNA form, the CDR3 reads TGTGCCAGCAGAGCTGCGACAGGGGTATTAGGTCAGCCCCAGCATTTT.

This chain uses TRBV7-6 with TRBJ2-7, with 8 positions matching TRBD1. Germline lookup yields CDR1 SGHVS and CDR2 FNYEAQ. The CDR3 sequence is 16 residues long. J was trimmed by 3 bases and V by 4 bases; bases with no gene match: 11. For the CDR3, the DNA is TGTGCCAGCAGCTCCCTGACAGGGGACGGGATCTACGAGCAGTACTTC. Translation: CASSSLTGDGIYEQYF.

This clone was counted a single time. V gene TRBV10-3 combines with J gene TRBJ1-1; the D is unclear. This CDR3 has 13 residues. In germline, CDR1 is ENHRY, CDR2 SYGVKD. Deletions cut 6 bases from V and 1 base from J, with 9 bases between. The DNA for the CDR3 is TGTGCCATCAGGACCCCAGAGAACACTGAAGCTTTCTTT. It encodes CAIRTPENTEAFF.

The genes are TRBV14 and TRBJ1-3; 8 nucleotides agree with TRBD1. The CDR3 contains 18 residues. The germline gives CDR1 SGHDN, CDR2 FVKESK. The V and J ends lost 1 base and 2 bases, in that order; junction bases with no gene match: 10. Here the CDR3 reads CASSQAMDRAVTGNTIYF. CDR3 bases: TGTGCCAGCAGCCAAGCTATGGACAGGGCCGTAACTGGAAACACCATATATTTT.

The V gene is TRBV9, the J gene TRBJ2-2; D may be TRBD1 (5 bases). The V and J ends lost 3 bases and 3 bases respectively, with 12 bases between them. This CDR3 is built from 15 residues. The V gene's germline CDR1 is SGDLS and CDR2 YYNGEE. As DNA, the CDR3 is TGTGCCAGCAGCGCAGGACAAGTTTACACCGGGGAGCTGTTTTTT. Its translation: CASSAGQVYTGELFF.

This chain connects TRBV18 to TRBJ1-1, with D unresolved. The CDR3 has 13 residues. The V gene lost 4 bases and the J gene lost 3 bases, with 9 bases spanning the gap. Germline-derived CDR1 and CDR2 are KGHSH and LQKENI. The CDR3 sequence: CASSLGPDTEAFF. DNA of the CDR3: TGTGCCAGCTCACTAGGACCCGACACTGAAGCTTTCTTT.

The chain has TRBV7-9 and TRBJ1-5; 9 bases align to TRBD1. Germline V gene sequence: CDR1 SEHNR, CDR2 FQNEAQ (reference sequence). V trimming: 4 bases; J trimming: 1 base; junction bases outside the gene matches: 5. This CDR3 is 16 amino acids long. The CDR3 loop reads CASSSFDRGSNQPQHF. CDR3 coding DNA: TGTGCCAGCAGCTCATTTGACAGGGGGAGCAATCAGCCCCAGCATTTT.

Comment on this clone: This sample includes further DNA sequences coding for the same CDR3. The CDR3 region is CASSQEGGNQPQHF. DNA for the CDR3: TGCGCCAGCAGCCAAGAGGGAGGGAATCAGCCCCAGCATTTT. The chain recombines TRBV4-1 with TRBJ1-5; D is uncertain. The germline V and J ends were trimmed by 0 bases and 4 bases, with 7 bases remaining between them. From germline, CDR1 is MGHRA and CDR2 YSYEKL. This CDR3 spans 14 amino acids.

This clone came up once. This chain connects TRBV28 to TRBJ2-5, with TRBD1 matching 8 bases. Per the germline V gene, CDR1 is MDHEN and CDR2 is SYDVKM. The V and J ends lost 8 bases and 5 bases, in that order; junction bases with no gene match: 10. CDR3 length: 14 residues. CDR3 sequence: CASDSQGARETQYF. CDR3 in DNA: TGTGCCAGCGACAGTCAGGGGGCTAGGGAGACCCAGTACTTC.

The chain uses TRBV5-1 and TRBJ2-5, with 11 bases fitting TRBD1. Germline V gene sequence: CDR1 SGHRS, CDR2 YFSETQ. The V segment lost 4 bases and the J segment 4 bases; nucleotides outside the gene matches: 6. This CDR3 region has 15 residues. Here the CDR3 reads CASSLGQGGPETQYF. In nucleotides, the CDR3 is TGCGCCAGCAGCCTGGGACAGGGGGGGCCAGAGACCCAGTACTTC.

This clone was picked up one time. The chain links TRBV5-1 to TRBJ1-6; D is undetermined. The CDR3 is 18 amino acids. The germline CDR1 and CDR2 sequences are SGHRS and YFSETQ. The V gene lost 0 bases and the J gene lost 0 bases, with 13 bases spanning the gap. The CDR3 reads CASSLAAQLSSYNSPLHF. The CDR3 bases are TGCGCCAGCAGCTTGGCCGCCCAGCTAAGCTCCTATAATTCACCCCTCCACTTT.

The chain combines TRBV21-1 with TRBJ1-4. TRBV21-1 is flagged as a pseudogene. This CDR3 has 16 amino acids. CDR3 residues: CASSTFAGTPNEKLFF. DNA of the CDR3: TGTGCCAGCAGCACCTTCGCCGGGACTCCTAATGAAAAACTGTTTTTT.

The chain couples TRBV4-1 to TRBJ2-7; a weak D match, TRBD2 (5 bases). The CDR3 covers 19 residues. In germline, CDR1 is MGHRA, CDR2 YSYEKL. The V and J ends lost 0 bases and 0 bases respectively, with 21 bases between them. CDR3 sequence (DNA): TGCGCCAGCAGCCAAGAATCACCGCGGGCCCTGGGGAGCTCCTACGAGCAGTACTTC. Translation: CASSQESPRALGSSYEQYF.

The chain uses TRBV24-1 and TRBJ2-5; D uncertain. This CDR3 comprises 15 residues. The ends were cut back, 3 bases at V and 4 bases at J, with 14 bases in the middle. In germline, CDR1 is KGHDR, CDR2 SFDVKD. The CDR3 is CATSDPRVSPETQYF. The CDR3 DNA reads TGTGCCACCAGTGATCCCCGAGTAAGCCCAGAGACCCAGTACTTC.

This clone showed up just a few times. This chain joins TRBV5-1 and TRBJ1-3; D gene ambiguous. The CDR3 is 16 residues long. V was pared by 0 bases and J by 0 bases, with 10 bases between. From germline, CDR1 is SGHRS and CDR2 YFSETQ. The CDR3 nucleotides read TGCGCCAGCAGCTTGGCGGGTTACAGCTCTGGAAACACCATATATTTT. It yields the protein CASSLAGYSSGNTIYF.

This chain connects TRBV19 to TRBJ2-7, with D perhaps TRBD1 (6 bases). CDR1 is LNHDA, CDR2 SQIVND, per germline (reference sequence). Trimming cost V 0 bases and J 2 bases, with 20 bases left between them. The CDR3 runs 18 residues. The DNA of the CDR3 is TGTGCCAGTAGTATAGATATGAAGGATCCGGACAGTCCCTACGAGCAGTACTTC. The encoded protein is CASSIDMKDPDSPYEQYF.

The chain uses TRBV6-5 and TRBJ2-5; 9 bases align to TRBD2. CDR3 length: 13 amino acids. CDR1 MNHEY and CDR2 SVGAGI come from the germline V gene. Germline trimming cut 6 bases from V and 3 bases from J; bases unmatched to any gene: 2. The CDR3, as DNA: TGTGCCAGCAGGGCGGGGGGGAAAGAGACCCAGTACTTC. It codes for CASRAGGKETQYF.

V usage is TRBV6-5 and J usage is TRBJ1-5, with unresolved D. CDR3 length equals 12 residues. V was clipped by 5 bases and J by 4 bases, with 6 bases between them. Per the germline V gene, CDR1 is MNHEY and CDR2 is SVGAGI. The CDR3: CASSTLNQPQHF. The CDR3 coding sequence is TGTGCCAGCAGTACTCTAAATCAGCCCCAGCATTTT.

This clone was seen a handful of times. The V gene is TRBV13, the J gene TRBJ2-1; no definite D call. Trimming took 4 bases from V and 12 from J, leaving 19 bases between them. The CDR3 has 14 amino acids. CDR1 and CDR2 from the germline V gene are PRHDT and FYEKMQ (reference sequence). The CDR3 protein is CASSSRVQDGVQFF. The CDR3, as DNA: TGTGCCAGCAGCTCACGGGTGCAGGACGGTGTGCAGTTCTTC.

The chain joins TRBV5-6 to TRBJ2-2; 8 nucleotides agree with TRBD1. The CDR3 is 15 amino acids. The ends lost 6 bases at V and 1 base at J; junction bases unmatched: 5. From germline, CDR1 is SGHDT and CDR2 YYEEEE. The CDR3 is CASNKGTGNTGELFF. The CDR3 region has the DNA TGTGCCAGCAACAAGGGGACAGGGAACACCGGGGAGCTGTTTTTT.

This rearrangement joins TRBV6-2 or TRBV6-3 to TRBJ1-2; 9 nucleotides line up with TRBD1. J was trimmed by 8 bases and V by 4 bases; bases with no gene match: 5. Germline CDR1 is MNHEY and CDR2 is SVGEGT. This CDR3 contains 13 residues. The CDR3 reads CASSSRQGEGYTF. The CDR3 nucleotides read TGTGCCAGCAGTTCCCGACAGGGGGAAGGCTACACCTTC.

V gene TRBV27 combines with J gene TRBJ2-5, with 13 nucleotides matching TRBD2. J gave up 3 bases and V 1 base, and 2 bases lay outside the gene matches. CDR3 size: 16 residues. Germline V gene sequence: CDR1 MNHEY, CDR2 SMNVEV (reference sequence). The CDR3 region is CASSLLLAGGKETQYF. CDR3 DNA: TGTGCCAGCAGTTTATTACTAGCGGGAGGGAAAGAGACCCAGTACTTC.

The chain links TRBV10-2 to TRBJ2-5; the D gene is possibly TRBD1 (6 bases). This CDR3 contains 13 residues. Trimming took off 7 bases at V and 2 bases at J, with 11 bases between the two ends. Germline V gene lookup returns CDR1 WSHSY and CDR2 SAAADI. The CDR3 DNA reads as TGCGCCAGCACTGGGGGCCGACAAGAGACCCAGTACTTC. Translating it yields CASTGGRQETQYF.

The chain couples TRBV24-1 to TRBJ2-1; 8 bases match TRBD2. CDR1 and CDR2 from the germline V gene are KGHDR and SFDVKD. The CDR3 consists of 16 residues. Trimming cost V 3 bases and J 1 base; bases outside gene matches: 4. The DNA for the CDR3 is TGTGCCACCAGTGATGCTACTAGCGGTTCCTACAATGAGCAGTTCTTC. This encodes CATSDATSGSYNEQFF.